This T cell receptor beta chain was captured by sequencing in a study of blood T cell repertoires in COVID-19. Measured with immunoSEQ multiplex PCR; TCRdb has only the in-frame clones, and not every one. The sample carries under 250,000 clones, approximately 82% recorded once. The receptor was derived from a human donor in a cohort sampled during active COVID-19. The sample taken for sequencing was peripheral blood.

The CDR3 reads CASSPALGGDLSTDTQYF. For the CDR3, the DNA is TGTGCCAGCAGCCCAGCCTTAGGGGGGGACCTCAGCACAGATACGCAGTATTTT. The chain links TRBV9 to TRBJ2-3; D may be TRBD2 (7 bases). The CDR3 runs to 18 residues. Germline V gene lookup returns CDR1 SGDLS and CDR2 YYNGEE. Trimming left V 4 bases short and J 0 bases short, with 21 bases between. The whole variable domain, remainder taken from reference TRBV9 and TRBJ2-3, is DSGVTQTPKHLITATGQRVTLRCSPRSGDLSVYWYQQSLDQGLQFLIQYYNGEERAKGNILERFSAQQFPDLHSELNLSSLELGDSALYFCASSPALGGDLSTDTQYFGPGTRLTVL.